The sequence of this T cell receptor (beta chain) was determined in a study of T-cell reconstitution after alpha-beta-depleted transplantation in children. Broader study findings: Reports say that about two months after transplant, the alpha-beta T cells came out of several hundred graft clones that had expanded. Surviving thymic progenitors and recipient T cells were the source of high TCRbeta diversity at day 60 in some patients. Newly produced T cells mostly provided counts and TCRbeta diversity after one year, as hyperexpanded clones declined.

Germline V gives CDR1 ENHRY, CDR2 SYGVKD. Between the trimmed V and J ends, which lost 0 bases and 2 bases, there was a span of 12 bases. The CDR3 runs 16 residues. Preparation of the TCRbeta library involved a method that used unique molecular identifiers. TCRdb re-analysed the PCR reads in MiXCR, keeping a single row per CDR3 protein. This sample has 600,000 to 800,000 distinct CDR3 sequences, with about an eighth found just once. Remarks on this clonotype: What it recognizes is unknown.

V and J are TRBV10-3 and TRBJ2-3, with D perhaps matching TRBD2 (6 bases). The TCR originated in a girl aged 2-10 years with congenital amegakaryocytic thrombocytopenia, due to receive a stem cell transplant. The sample in question was PBMCs, obtained before TCRalphabeta/CD19-depleted stem cell transplant. CDR3 nucleotide sequence: TGTGCCATCAGTGAGTCGAGGGAGCGGGCCACAGATACGCAGTATTTT. Amino acid sequence: CAISESRERATDTQYF.